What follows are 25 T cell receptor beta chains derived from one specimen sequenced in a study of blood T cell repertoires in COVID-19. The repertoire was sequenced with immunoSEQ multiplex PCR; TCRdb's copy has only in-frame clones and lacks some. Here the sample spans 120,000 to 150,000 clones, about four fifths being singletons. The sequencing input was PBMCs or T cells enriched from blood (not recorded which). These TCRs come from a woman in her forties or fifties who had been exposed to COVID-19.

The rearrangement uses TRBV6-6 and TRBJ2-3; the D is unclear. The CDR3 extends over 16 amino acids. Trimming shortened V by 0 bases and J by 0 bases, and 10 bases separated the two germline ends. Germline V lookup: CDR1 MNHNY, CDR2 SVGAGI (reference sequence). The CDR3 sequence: CASSYSSVSSTDTQYF. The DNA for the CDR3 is TGTGCCAGCAGTTACTCTTCCGTATCTAGCACAGATACGCAGTATTTT.

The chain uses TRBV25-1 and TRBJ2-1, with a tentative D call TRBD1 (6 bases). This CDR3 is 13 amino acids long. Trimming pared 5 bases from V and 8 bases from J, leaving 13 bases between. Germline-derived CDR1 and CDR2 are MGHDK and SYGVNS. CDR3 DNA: TGTGCCAGCAGTAGGGGGAGTGGGTATGAGCAGTTCTTC. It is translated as CASSRGSGYEQFF. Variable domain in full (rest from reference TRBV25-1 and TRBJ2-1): EADIYQTPRYLVIGTGKKITLECSQTMGHDKMYWYQQDPGMELHLIHYSYGVNSTEKGDLSSESTVSRIRTEHFPLTLESARPSHTSQYLCASSRGSGYEQFFGPGTRLTVL.

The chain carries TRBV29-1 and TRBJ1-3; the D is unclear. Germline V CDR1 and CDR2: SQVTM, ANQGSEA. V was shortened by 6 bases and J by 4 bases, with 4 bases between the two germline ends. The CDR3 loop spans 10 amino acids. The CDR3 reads CSVVGNTIYF. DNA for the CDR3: TGCAGCGTCGTCGGAAACACCATATATTTT.

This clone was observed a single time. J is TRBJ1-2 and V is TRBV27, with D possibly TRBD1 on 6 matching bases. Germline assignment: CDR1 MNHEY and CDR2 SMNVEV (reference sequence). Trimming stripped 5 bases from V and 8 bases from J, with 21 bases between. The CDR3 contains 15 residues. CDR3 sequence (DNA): TGTGCCAGCAGTCAGGGGACCAACCCAGCGCGGGGCTACACCTTC. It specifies CASSQGTNPARGYTF.

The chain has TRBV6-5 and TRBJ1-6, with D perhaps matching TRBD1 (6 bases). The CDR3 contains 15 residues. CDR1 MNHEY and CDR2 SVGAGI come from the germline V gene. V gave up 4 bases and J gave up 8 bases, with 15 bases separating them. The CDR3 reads CASSLLGASDSPLHF. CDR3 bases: TGTGCCAGCAGTTTGTTGGGGGCGTCGGATTCACCCCTCCACTTT.

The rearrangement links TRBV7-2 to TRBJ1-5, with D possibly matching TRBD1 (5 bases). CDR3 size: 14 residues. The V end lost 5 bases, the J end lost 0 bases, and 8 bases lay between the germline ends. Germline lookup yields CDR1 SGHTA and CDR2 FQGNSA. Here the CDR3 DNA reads TGTGCCAGCAGCATAAGGGGTAGCAATCAGCCCCAGCATTTT. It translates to CASSIRGSNQPQHF. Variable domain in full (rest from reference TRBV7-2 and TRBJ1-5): GAGVSQSPSNKVTEKGKDVELRCDPISGHTALYWYRQSLGQGLEFLIYFQGNSAPDKSGLPSDRFSAERTGGSVSTLTIQRTQQEDSAVYLCASSIRGSNQPQHFGDGTRLSIL.

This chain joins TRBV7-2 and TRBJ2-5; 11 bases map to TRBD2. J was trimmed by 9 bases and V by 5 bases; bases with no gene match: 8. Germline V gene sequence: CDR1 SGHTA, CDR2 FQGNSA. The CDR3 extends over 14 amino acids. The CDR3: CASSQGLAGWPQYF. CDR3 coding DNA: TGTGCCAGCAGCCAAGGACTAGCGGGCTGGCCCCAGTACTTC.

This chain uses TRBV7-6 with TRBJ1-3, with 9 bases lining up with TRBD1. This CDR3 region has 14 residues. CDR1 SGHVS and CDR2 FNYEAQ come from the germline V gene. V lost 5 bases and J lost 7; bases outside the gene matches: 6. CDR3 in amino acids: CASSPGQGSNTIYF. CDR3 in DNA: TGTGCCAGCAGCCCCGGACAGGGGAGTAACACCATATATTTT.

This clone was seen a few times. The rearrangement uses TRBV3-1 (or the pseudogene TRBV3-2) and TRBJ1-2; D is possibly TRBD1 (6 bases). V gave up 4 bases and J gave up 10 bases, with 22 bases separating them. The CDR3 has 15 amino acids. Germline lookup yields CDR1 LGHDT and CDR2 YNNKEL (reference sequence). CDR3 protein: CASSREGGRGTAYTF. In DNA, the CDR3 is TGTGCCAGCAGCCGGGAGGGGGGGAGAGGAACGGCCTACACCTTC.

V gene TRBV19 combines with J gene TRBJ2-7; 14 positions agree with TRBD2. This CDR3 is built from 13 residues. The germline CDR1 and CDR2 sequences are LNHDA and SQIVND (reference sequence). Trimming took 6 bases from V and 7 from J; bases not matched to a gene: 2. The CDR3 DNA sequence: TGTGCCAGTAGGGGACTAGCGGGAGAAGAGCAGTACTTC. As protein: CASRGLAGEEQYF.

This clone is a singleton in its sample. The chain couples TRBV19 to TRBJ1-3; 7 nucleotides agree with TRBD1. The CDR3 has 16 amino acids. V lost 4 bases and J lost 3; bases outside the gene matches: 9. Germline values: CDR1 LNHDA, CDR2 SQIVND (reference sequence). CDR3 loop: CASSTSPRGIGNTIYF. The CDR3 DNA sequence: TGTGCCAGTAGTACGTCGCCCAGGGGGATTGGAAACACCATATATTTT.

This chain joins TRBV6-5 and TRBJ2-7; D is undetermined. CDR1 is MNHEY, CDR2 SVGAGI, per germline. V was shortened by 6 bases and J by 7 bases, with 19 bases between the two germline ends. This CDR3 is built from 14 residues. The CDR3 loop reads CASSRGPRVKEQYF. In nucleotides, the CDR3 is TGTGCCAGCAGCCGAGGCCCCCGGGTTAAAGAGCAGTACTTC.

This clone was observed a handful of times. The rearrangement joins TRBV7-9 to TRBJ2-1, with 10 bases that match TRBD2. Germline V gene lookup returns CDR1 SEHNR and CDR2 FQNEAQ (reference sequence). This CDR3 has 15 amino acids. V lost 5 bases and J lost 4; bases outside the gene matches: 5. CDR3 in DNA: TGTGCCAGCAGCCAGGCGACTAGCGGGTACAATGAGCAGTTCTTC. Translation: CASSQATSGYNEQFF.

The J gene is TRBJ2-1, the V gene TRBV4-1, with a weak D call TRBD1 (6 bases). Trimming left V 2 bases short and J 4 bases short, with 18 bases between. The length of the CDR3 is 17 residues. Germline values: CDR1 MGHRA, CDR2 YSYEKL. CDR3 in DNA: TGCGCCAGCAGCCAACTCCACGGACAGAATATTTACAATGAGCAGTTCTTC. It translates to CASSQLHGQNIYNEQFF.

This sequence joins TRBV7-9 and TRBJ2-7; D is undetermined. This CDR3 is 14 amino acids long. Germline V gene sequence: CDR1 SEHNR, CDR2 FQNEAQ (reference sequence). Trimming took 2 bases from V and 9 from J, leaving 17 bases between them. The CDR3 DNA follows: TGTGCCAGCAGCTTAAGCGCTGATGGAGTCGGGCAGTACTTC. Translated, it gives CASSLSADGVGQYF. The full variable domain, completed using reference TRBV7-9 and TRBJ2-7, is DTGVSQNPRHKITKRGQNVTFRCDPISEHNRLYWYRQTLGQGPEFLTYFQNEAQLEKSRLLSDRFSAERPKGSFSTLEIQRTEQGDSAMYLCASSLSADGVGQYFGPGTRLTVT.

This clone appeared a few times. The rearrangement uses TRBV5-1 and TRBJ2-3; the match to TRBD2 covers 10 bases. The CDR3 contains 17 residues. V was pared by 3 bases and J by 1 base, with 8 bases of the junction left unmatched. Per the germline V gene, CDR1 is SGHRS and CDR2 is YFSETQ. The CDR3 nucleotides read TGCGCCAGCAGCTCTACCCGTCTAGCGGGGGGCACAGATACGCAGTATTTT. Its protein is CASSSTRLAGGTDTQYF.

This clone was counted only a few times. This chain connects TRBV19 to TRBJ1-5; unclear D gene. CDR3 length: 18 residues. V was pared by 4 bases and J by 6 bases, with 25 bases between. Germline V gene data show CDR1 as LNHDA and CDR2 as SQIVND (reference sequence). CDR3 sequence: CASSTWRGGREVPQPQHF. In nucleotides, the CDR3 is TGTGCCAGTAGTACCTGGAGAGGAGGGAGAGAGGTCCCTCAGCCCCAGCATTTT.

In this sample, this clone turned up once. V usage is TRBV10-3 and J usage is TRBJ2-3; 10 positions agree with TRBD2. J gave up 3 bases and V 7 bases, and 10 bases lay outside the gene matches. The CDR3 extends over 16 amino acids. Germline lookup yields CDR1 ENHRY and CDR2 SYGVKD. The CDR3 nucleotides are TGTGCCATCACGGGGCTAGCGGGGGTCGGAACAGATACGCAGTATTTT. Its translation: CAITGLAGVGTDTQYF.

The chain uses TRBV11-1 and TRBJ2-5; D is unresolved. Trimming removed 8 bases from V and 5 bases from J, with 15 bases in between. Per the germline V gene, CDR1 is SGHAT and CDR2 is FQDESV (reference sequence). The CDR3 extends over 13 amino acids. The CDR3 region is CASRPLSEETQYF. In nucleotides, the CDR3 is TGTGCCAGCCGCCCTCTGAGCGAGGAGACCCAGTACTTC.

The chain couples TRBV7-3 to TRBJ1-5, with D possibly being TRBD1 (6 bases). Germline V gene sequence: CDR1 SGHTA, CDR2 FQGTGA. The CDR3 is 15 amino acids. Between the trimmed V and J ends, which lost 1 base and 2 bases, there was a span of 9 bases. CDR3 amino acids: CASSLSRGGNQPQHF. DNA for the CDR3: TGTGCCAGCAGCTTAAGCAGGGGTGGCAATCAGCCCCAGCATTTT.

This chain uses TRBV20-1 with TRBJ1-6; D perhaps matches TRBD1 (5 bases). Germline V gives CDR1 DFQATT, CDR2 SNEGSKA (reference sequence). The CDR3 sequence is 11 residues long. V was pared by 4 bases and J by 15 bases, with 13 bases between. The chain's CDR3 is CSANRGTSLHF. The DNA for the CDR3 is TGCAGTGCTAACCGCGGGACCAGCCTCCACTTT.

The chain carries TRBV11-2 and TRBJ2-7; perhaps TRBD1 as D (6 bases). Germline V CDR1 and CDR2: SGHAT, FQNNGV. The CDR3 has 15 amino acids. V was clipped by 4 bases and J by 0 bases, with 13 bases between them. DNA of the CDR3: TGTGCCAGCAGCTACAGGGTAGGGAGCTCCTACGAGCAGTACTTC. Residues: CASSYRVGSSYEQYF.

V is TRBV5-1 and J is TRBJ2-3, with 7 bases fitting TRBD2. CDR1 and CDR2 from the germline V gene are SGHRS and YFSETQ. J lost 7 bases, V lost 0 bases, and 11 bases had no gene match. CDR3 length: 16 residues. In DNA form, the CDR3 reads TGCGCCAGCAGCTTGGAATGGTCGGGGGGTTCAAATACGCAGTATTTT. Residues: CASSLEWSGGSNTQYF.

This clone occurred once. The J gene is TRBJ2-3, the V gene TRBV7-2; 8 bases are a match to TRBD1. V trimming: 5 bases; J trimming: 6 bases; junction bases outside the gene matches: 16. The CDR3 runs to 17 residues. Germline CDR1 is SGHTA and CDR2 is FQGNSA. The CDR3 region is CASSVAGTGGSADTQYF. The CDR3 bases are TGTGCCAGCAGCGTCGCCGGTACAGGGGGAAGTGCCGATACGCAGTATTTT.

The CDR3 protein is CAIRGAEGTEAFF. The CDR3 region has the DNA TGTGCCATCAGGGGGGCCGAGGGCACTGAAGCTTTCTTT. This sequence joins TRBV10-3 and TRBJ1-1; TRBD1 is a possible D gene (6 bases). Per the germline V gene, CDR1 is ENHRY and CDR2 is SYGVKD. The CDR3 is 13 residues long. V dropped 6 bases and J dropped 4 bases, with 12 bases sitting between them.